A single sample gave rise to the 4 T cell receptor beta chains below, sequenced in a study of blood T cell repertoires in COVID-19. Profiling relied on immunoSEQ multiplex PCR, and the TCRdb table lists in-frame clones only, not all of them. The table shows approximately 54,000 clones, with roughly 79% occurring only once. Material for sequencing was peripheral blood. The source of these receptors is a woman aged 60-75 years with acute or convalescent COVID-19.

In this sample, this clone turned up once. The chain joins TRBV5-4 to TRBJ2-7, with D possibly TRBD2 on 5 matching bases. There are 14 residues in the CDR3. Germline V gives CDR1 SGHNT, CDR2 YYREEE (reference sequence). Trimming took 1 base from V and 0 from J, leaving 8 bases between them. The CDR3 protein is CASSLTTSSYEQYF. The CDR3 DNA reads TGTGCCAGCAGCTTGACAACTAGCTCCTACGAGCAGTACTTC.

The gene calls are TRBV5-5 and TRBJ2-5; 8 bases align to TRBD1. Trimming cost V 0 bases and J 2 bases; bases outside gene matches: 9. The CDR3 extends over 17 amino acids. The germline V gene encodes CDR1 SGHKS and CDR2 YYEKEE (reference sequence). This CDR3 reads CASSLVGQGESQETQYF. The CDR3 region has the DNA TGTGCCAGCAGCTTGGTCGGACAGGGAGAAAGTCAAGAGACCCAGTACTTC.

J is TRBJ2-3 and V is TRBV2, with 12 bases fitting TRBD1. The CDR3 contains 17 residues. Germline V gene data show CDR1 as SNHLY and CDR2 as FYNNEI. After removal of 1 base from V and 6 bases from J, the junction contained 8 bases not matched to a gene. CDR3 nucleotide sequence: TGTGCCAGCAGTGAAGGGCCCGGGACAGGGGGCCGGGATACGCAGTATTTT. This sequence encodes CASSEGPGTGGRDTQYF.

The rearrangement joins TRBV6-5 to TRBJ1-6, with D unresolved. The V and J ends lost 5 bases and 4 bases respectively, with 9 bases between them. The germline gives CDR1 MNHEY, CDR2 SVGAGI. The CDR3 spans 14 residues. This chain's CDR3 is CASSQTMYNSPLHF. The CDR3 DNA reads TGTGCCAGCAGTCAGACAATGTATAATTCACCCCTCCACTTT.